This T cell receptor (beta chain) was profiled in a study of blood T cell repertoires in COVID-19. Study details: From T cells, B-cell-depleted T cells, or PBMCs came the material, which was cDNA or gDNA.

TCRdb's table, derived via immunoSEQ multiplex PCR, lists solely in-frame clones and lacks some. The data hold some 250,000 clones, with 70% to 90% observed a single time. Trimming took 2 bases from V and 5 from J; bases not matched to a gene: 8. Germline V gives CDR1 MNHEY, CDR2 SMNVEV (reference sequence). CDR3 size: 15 residues. The rearrangement joins TRBV27 to TRBJ1-1; 7 nucleotides match TRBD1. This clonotype was sampled from a woman between 50 and 59 years old who had recovered from COVID-19. Input material: PBMCs or T cells enriched from blood (not recorded which). CDR3 region: CASSLLGGRGTEAFF. CDR3 sequence (DNA): TGTGCCAGCAGTTTACTAGGGGGCCGCGGGACTGAAGCTTTCTTT.